These 23 T cell receptor beta chains were sequenced from one sample in a study of blood T cell repertoires in COVID-19. The table came from immunoSEQ multiplex PCR; TCRdb's copy has only in-frame clones and leaves some out. This sample has around 250,000 clones, with less than 90% found just once. The specimen sequenced was peripheral blood. All receptors come from a man aged 60 to 75 with acute or convalescent COVID-19.

CDR3 DNA: TGTGCCAGCAGCTTAGTTGGGGCCCTCGGGGAGCAGTACTTC. Protein product: CASSLVGALGEQYF. The gene calls are TRBV7-8 and TRBJ2-7; weak D call: TRBD1 (5 bases). Germline V gene data show CDR1 as SGHVS and CDR2 as FQNEAQ. The CDR3 sequence is 14 residues long. Trimming left V 1 base short and J 7 bases short, with 14 bases between.

The chain employs TRBV30 and TRBJ1-2; 8 bases match TRBD1. Germline CDR1 GTSNPN, CDR2 SVGIG (reference sequence). This CDR3 is 15 amino acids long. V lost 1 base and J lost 6; bases outside the gene matches: 10. The DNA of the CDR3 is TGTGCCTGGAGTGCCCACCGGACAGGGTTTGATGGCTACACCTTC. It is translated as CAWSAHRTGFDGYTF. Together with reference TRBV30 and TRBJ1-2, the CDR3 gives the full variable domain: SQTIHQWPATLVQPVGSPLSLECTVEGTSNPNLYWYRQAAGRGLQLLFYSVGIGQISSEVPQNLSASRPQDRQFILSSKKLLLSDSGFYLCAWSAHRTGFDGYTFGSGTRLTVV.

The gene calls are TRBV5-1 and TRBJ1-4; 9 nucleotides match TRBD1. This CDR3 is built from 15 residues. V lost 5 bases to trimming and J lost 8 bases; unmatched junction nucleotides: 10. CDR1 and CDR2 (germline): SGHRS, YFSETQ. The DNA for the CDR3 is TGCGCCAGCAGATTCTCAGGACAGGGGAGCGAAAAACTGTTTTTT. It encodes CASRFSGQGSEKLFF. Full variable domain (remainder filled in from reference TRBV5-1 and TRBJ1-4): KAGVTQTPRYLIKTRGQQVTLSCSPISGHRSVSWYQQTPGQGLQFLFEYFSETQRNKGNFPGRFSGRQFSNSRSEMNVSTLELGDSALYLCASRFSGQGSEKLFFGSGTQLSVL.

The chain joins TRBV28 to TRBJ1-2; TRBD1 matches at 11 bases. Germline-derived CDR1 and CDR2 are MDHEN and SYDVKM. Trimming at V came to 6 bases and at J to 8 bases, leaving 5 bases not matched to a gene. The CDR3 spans 13 residues. CDR3 region: CASRRTGGTGYTF. The CDR3 DNA is TGTGCCAGCAGGAGGACAGGGGGCACAGGCTACACCTTC.

The rearrangement links TRBV18 to TRBJ1-1; a possible D gene is TRBD1 (6 bases). The CDR3 spans 13 residues. With 2 bases removed from V and 3 bases from J, the gap between germline ends came to 7 bases. Germline CDR1 KGHSH, CDR2 LQKENI. CDR3 sequence (DNA): TGTGCCAGCTCACCAAACAGGGACACTGAAGCTTTCTTT. As protein: CASSPNRDTEAFF.

The V and J genes are TRBV4-3 and TRBJ1-1; 7 positions match TRBD1. This CDR3 region has 12 residues. Looked up from germline, CDR1 is LGHNA and CDR2 is YSLEER. Trimming took 8 bases from V and 1 from J; bases not matched to a gene: 1. The CDR3 DNA is TGCGCCAGCGGGGACAGGAACACTGAAGCTTTCTTT. Translation: CASGDRNTEAFF.

This chain connects TRBV5-6 to TRBJ1-3; D uncertain. Germline CDR1 reads SGHDT; CDR2 reads YYEEEE. With 0 bases removed from V and 0 bases from J, the gap between germline ends came to 10 bases. The CDR3 is 16 amino acids. The CDR3 is CASSLVSSRSGNTIYF. CDR3 in DNA: TGTGCCAGCAGCTTGGTGTCGTCCCGCTCTGGAAACACCATATATTTT.

This clone has more than one count but fewer than ten. The rearrangement joins TRBV9 to TRBJ1-6, with 8 bases that match TRBD1. Germline V gene sequence: CDR1 SGDLS, CDR2 YYNGEE. J gave up 12 bases and V 0 bases, and 5 bases lay outside the gene matches. The CDR3 has 14 residues. In nucleotides, the CDR3 is TGTGCCAGCAGCGTAGACCAGGGGGCAGGACCCCTCCACTTT. This sequence encodes CASSVDQGAGPLHF. Supplemented by reference TRBV9 and TRBJ1-6, the full variable domain reads DSGVTQTPKHLITATGQRVTLRCSPRSGDLSVYWYQQSLDQGLQFLIQYYNGEERAKGNILERFSAQQFPDLHSELNLSSLELGDSALYFCASSVDQGAGPLHFGNGTRLTVT.

V and J are TRBV6-5 and TRBJ2-1; TRBD2 matches at 10 bases. The CDR3 sequence is 15 residues long. Germline V gene lookup returns CDR1 MNHEY and CDR2 SVGAGI. V was pared by 2 bases and J by 4 bases, with 2 bases of the junction left unmatched. The CDR3 loop reads CASSYRTSGYNEQFF. Written as DNA, the CDR3 is TGTGCCAGCAGTTACAGGACTAGCGGATACAATGAGCAGTTCTTC.

V is TRBV3-1 (or the pseudogene TRBV3-2) and J is TRBJ1-1; TRBD1 matches at 8 bases. The CDR3 contains 15 residues. V was clipped by 4 bases and J by 1 base; unmatched bases: 5. CDR1 and CDR2 from the germline V gene are LGHDT and YNNKEL (reference sequence). The CDR3 region is CASSRRTGRNTEAFF. In DNA form, the CDR3 reads TGTGCCAGCAGCCGGCGGACAGGGAGGAACACTGAAGCTTTCTTT.

The chain has TRBV11-3 and TRBJ2-5, with D perhaps TRBD1 (6 bases). Trimming took 5 bases from V and 4 from J, leaving 11 bases between them. The germline CDR1 and CDR2 sequences are SGHNT and YENEEA. This CDR3 spans 13 amino acids. The CDR3 DNA sequence: TGTGCCAGCAGCCGAGGGGGAACAGAGACCCAGTACTTC. Translation gives CASSRGGTETQYF.

The rearrangement links TRBV4-3 to TRBJ1-3, with D maybe TRBD1 (5 bases). Trimming took 2 bases from V and 9 from J, leaving 14 bases between them. Per the germline V gene, CDR1 is LGHNA and CDR2 is YSLEER. This CDR3 comprises 14 residues. The CDR3, as DNA: TGCGCCAGCAGCCAAAAGGGGCCGTCCAGCACCATATATTTT. Translation gives CASSQKGPSSTIYF.

This chain connects TRBV2 to TRBJ2-2; TRBD1 agrees at 8 bases. CDR1 SNHLY and CDR2 FYNNEI come from the germline V gene. Germline trimming cut 3 bases from V and 5 bases from J; bases unmatched to any gene: 8. This CDR3 has 16 residues. The CDR3 region has the DNA TGTGCCAGCAGTGATTCCCAGGGGGCGCTTACCGGGGAGCTGTTTTTT. Translating gives CASSDSQGALTGELFF.

The V gene is TRBV2, the J gene TRBJ2-3; possible D gene TRBD2, 5 bases. This CDR3 spans 13 amino acids. V was cut by 1 base and J by 12 bases, with 14 bases left in between. Germline-derived CDR1 and CDR2 are SNHLY and FYNNEI. CDR3 in DNA: TGTGCCAGCAGTGAAGGTTTCCCGAGGGCCCAGTATTTT. Protein: CASSEGFPRAQYF.

The chain recombines TRBV7-2 with TRBJ1-1; D is possibly TRBD1 (6 bases). The length of the CDR3 is 13 residues. Germline V gene lookup returns CDR1 SGHTA and CDR2 FQGNSA. The V and J ends lost 5 bases and 8 bases respectively, with 15 bases between them. CDR3 DNA: TGTGCCAGCAGCCGGAAGAGGGGGGGGGAAGCTTTCTTT. This encodes CASSRKRGGEAFF.

The CDR3 nucleotides read TGTGCCAGCACCCTTAATGGGGGCTGGGGGGAGCTGTTTTTT. Amino acid sequence: CASTLNGGWGELFF. The chain recombines TRBV28 with TRBJ2-2, with D maybe TRBD1 (6 bases). The CDR3 sequence is 14 residues long. With 7 bases removed from V and 8 bases from J, the gap between germline ends came to 17 bases. Per germline, CDR1 MDHEN and CDR2 SYDVKM.

This chain links TRBV27 with TRBJ2-7; 7 bases are shared with TRBD1. The V segment lost 3 bases and the J segment 5 bases; nucleotides outside the gene matches: 10. Germline values: CDR1 MNHEY, CDR2 SMNVEV (reference sequence). The CDR3 spans 15 residues. Here the CDR3 reads CASSFKRQGTNEQYF. CDR3 sequence (DNA): TGTGCCAGCAGTTTTAAGAGACAGGGTACAAACGAGCAGTACTTC.

The chain recombines TRBV6-2 or TRBV6-3 with TRBJ1-5, with TRBD1 matching 7 bases. J gave up 5 bases and V 0 bases, and 7 bases lay outside the gene matches. Looked up from germline, CDR1 is MNHEY and CDR2 is SVGEGT. This CDR3 has 16 residues. CDR3 nucleotides: TGTGCCAGCAGTTACTCGAGGGGGACAGATTATCAGCCCCAGCATTTT. This codes for CASSYSRGTDYQPQHF.

J is TRBJ2-1 and V is TRBV7-3, with D possibly TRBD2 on 6 matching bases. This CDR3 spans 15 amino acids. Germline-derived CDR1 and CDR2 are SGHTA and FQGTGA. Deletions cut 0 bases from V and 2 bases from J, with 8 bases between. The CDR3 spells CASSLTPSAYNEQFF. CDR3 sequence (DNA): TGTGCCAGCAGCTTAACGCCTAGCGCCTACAATGAGCAGTTCTTC.

This clone was found once. This chain connects TRBV24-1 to TRBJ1-2, with D possibly matching TRBD1 (6 bases). Per the germline V gene, CDR1 is KGHDR and CDR2 is SFDVKD. Trimming removed 9 bases from V and 8 bases from J, with 18 bases in between. The CDR3 runs to 13 residues. CDR3 protein: CATSGHRVGGYTF. CDR3 DNA: TGTGCCACCTCAGGACACAGGGTGGGCGGCTACACCTTC.

The rearrangement joins TRBV7-3 to TRBJ2-2, with D maybe TRBD1 (6 bases). This CDR3 has 16 residues. V lost 5 bases, J lost 7 bases, and 20 bases lay in between. Germline CDR1 SGHTA, CDR2 FQGTGA. The CDR3 loop is CASSPSPGARGGELFF. CDR3 in DNA: TGTGCCAGCAGCCCCTCCCCAGGGGCGAGGGGCGGGGAGCTGTTTTTT.

In its sample, this clone was seen once. This sequence joins TRBV19 and TRBJ2-5, with 7 bases lining up with TRBD1. V dropped 5 bases and J dropped 5; count of bases not matched to a gene: 8. The CDR3 is 14 residues long. The V gene's germline CDR1 is LNHDA and CDR2 SQIVND (reference sequence). The CDR3 DNA reads TGTGCCAGTAGTGAAAACAGGGGTTCGGAGACCCAGTACTTC. It yields the protein CASSENRGSETQYF.

The chain carries TRBV5-4 and TRBJ1-1; tentative D call: TRBD1 (5 bases). The CDR3 has 15 amino acids. Germline loops: CDR1 SGHNT, CDR2 YYREEE (reference sequence). V was cut by 5 bases and J by 1 base, with 15 bases left in between. In nucleotides, the CDR3 is TGTGCCAGCAGATCGGACACGGGCTCGAACACTGAAGCTTTCTTT. This codes for CASRSDTGSNTEAFF.